The entry that follows covers one T cell receptor beta chain sequence. The entry originates in a study of T cell changes during pregnancy in multiple sclerosis. Assay used: immunoSEQ multiplex PCR; TCRdb lists only in-frame clones, some missing. There are about 87,000 clones in the sample; about 93% occur only once, and about 1.4% lies in the top ten. Germline V gene data show CDR1 as SEHNR and CDR2 as FQNEAQ (reference sequence). The CDR3 has 13 residues. J lost 7 bases, V lost 6 bases, and 7 bases had no gene match. This sample comprised peripheral blood, obtained in the third trimester of pregnancy. The chain uses TRBV7-9 and TRBJ1-2, with TRBD1 matching over 8 bases. This TCR came from a female donor in good health, enrolled as a control in a pregnancy study. The CDR3 reads CASRATGEVGYTF. DNA for the CDR3: TGTGCCAGCAGAGCGACAGGGGAGGTTGGCTACACCTTC.